This T cell receptor (beta chain) appears in the sequencing data of a study of blood T cell repertoires in COVID-19. Study details: The analysed material was cDNA or gDNA that came from T cells, B-cell-depleted T cells, or PBMCs.

Repertoires were generated with immunoSEQ multiplex PCR, while TCRdb's copy carries only in-frame clones and drops some. This table holds roughly 100,000 clones, 65% to 80% found once. Losses at the gene ends were 0 bases for V and 4 bases for J; bases not matched to a gene: 10. The CDR3 covers 18 residues. Germline CDR1 and CDR2: MNHNS and SASEGT. The gene calls are TRBV6-1 and TRBJ2-1; 9 nucleotides agree with TRBD2. Sequenced sample: peripheral blood. This sequence originates from a woman in her 70s with acute or convalescent COVID-19. The CDR3 sequence is CASSEARISGGAYNEQFF. As DNA, the CDR3 is TGTGCCAGCAGTGAAGCGCGGATTAGCGGGGGAGCTTACAATGAGCAGTTCTTC.